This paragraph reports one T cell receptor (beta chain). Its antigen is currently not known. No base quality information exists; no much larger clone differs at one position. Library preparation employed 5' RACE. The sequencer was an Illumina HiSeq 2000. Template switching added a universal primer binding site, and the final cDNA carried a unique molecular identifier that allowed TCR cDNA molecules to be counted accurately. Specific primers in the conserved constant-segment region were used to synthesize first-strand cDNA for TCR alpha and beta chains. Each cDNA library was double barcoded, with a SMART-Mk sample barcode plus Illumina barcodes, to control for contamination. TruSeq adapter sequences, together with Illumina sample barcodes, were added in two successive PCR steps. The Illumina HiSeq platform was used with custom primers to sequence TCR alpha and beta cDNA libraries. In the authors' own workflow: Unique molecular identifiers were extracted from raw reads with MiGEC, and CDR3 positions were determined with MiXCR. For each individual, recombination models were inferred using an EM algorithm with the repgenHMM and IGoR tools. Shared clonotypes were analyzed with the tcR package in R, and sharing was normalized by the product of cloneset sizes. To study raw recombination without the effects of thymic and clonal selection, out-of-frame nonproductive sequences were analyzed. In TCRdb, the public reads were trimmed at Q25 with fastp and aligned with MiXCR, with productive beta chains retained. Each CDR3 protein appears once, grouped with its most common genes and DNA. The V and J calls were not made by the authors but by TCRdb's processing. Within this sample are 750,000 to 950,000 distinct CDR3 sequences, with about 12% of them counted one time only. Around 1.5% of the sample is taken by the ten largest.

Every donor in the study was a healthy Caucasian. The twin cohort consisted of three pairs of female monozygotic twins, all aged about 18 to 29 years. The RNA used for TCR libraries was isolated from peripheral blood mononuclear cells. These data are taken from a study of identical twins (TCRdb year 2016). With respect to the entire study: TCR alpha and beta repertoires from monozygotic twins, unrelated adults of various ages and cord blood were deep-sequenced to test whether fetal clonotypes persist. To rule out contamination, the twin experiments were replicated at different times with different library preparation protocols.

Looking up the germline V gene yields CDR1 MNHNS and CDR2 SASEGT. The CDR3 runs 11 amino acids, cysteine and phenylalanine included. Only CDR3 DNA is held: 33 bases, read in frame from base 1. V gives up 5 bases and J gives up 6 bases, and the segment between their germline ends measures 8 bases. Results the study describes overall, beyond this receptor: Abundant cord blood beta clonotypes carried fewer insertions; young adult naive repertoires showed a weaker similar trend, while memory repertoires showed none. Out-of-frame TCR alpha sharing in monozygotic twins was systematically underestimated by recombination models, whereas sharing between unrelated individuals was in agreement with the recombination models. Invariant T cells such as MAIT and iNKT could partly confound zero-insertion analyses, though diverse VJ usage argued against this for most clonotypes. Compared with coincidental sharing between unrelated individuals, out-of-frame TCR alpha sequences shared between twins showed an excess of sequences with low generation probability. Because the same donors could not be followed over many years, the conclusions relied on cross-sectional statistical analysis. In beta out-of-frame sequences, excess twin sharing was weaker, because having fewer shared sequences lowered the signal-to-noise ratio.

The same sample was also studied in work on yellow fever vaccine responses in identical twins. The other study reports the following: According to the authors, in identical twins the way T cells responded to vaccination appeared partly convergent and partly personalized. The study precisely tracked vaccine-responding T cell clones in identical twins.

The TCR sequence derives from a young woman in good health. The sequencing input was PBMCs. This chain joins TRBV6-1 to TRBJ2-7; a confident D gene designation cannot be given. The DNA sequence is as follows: TGTGCCAGCAGTAGGGTCTTCGAGCAGTACTTC. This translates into CASSRVFEQYF.